The entry that follows covers one T cell receptor (beta chain) sequence. No antigen is known for it. The assay was immunoSEQ multiplex PCR, and TCRdb's table has in-frame clones only and misses some. This sample carries around 34,000 clones, just over 75% of them seen once, and the ten largest clones take roughly 15%. With no exception, relapse followed autologous stem cell transplantation in all patients, and brentuximab vedotin exposure varied. Progressive disease, partial response or complete response was each patient's best response. CDR1 is MGHRA and CDR2 is YSYEKL in the germline V gene. The CDR3 has 16 residues. Trimming shortened V by 4 bases and J by 1 base, and 17 bases separated the two germline ends. These data come from a study of PD-1 blockade in classical Hodgkin lymphoma. Overall study context: The patients were dosed with nivolumab 3 mg/kg, infused intravenously every 2 weeks.

General study findings and limits: The authors excluded patients who started nivolumab under 1 year after ASCT.

V is TRBV4-1 and J is TRBJ2-7, with D possibly TRBD1 on 7 matching bases. The sequence derives from a human donor with classical Hodgkin lymphoma. The input for sequencing was peripheral blood mononuclear cells (PBMCs), taken before the second cycle of nivolumab. The CDR3 coding sequence is TGCGCCAGCAGCCCTCCGGCAGGGGGGACATCCTACGAGCAGTACTTC. Translated: CASSPPAGGTSYEQYF.